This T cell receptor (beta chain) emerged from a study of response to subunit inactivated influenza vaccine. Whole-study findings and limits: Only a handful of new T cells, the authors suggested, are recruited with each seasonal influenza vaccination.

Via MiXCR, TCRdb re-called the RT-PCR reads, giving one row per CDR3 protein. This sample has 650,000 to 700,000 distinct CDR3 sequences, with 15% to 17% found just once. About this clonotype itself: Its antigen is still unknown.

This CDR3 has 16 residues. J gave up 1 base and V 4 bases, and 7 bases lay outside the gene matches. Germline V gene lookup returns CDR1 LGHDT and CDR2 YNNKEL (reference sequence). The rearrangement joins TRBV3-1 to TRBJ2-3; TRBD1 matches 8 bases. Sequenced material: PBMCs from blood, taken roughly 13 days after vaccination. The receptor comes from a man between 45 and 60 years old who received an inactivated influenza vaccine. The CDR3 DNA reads TGTGCCAGCAGCCCTCTGGACAGGGTTGGCACAGATACGCAGTATTTT. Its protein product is CASSPLDRVGTDTQYF.